The 9 T cell receptor beta chains reported below all come from one sample, sequenced in a study of post-analysis software for immune sequencing data. What these receptors recognize is not known. Incorporated into the TCR beta cDNA libraries were unique molecular identifiers, which served to reduce PCR and sequencing biases. A single record per CDR3 protein comes from TCRdb applying MiXCR to the PCR reads. Among hundreds of thousands of distinct CDR3 sequences listed, 25% to 30% were seen once. General observations from the study: Among five TRBV segments more frequent in patients than controls were TRBV5-6, TRBV5-1 and TRBV20-1.

The sample comprised blood. The receptors were gathered from a girl aged 5 to 17 with multiple sclerosis.

This clonotype was detected a few times. This sequence joins TRBV20-1 and TRBJ2-7; unclear D gene. Germline V lookup: CDR1 DFQATT, CDR2 SNEGSKA (reference sequence). The ends were cut back, 0 bases at V and 2 bases at J, with 14 bases in the middle. This CDR3 region has 15 residues. The CDR3: CSARDLEAPTYEQYF. In nucleotides, the CDR3 is TGCAGTGCTAGAGATCTCGAAGCACCGACCTACGAGCAGTACTTC.

V usage is TRBV20-1 and J usage is TRBJ2-3; a possible D gene is TRBD2 (5 bases). Germline assignment: CDR1 DFQATT and CDR2 SNEGSKA (reference sequence). V was shortened by 3 bases and J by 4 bases, with 11 bases between the two germline ends. There are 13 residues in the CDR3. CDR3 residues: CSASYSVADTQYF. Written as DNA, the CDR3 is TGCAGTGCTAGCTATAGCGTTGCAGATACGCAGTATTTT.

The genes are TRBV21-1 and TRBJ1-5; the table names TRBD1, a call not compared with the DNA. TRBV21-1 is a pseudogene locus. CDR3 length equals 17 residues. The chain's CDR3 is CASSKLGQEGGNQPQHF. CDR3 coding DNA: TGTGCCAGCAGCAAATTAGGGCAGGAAGGGGGCAATCAGCCCCAGCATTTT.

The chain recombines TRBV11-2 with TRBJ2-1; possibly TRBD2 for D (6 bases). V shed 6 bases and J shed 8 bases, with 23 bases lying between them. This CDR3 has 16 amino acids. Germline CDR1 reads SGHAT; CDR2 reads FQNNGV. The CDR3 loop reads CASSSIRGGLGDEQFF. The CDR3 region has the DNA TGTGCCAGCAGTTCTATAAGGGGAGGTCTGGGCGATGAGCAGTTCTTC. Full variable domain (outside the CDR3, taken from reference TRBV11-2 and TRBJ2-1): EAGVAQSPRYKIIEKRQSVAFWCNPISGHATLYWYQQILGQGPKLLIQFQNNGVVDDSQLPKDRFSAERLKGVDSTLKIQPAKLEDSAVYLCASSSIRGGLGDEQFFGPGTRLTVL.

This clonotype has ten or more counts. J is TRBJ2-5 and V is TRBV29-1; D may correspond to TRBD1 or TRBD2 (5 bases each). CDR1 is SQVTM, CDR2 ANQGSEA, per germline. Trimming cost V 7 bases and J 5 bases, with 14 bases left between them. The CDR3 sequence is 12 residues long. The CDR3 loop reads CSAIQGGETQYF. CDR3 bases: TGCAGCGCCATCCAGGGCGGGGAGACCCAGTACTTC.

The genes are TRBV4-2 and TRBJ2-3, with D perhaps matching TRBD2 (5 bases). CDR1 is LGHNA and CDR2 is YNFKEQ in the germline V gene. CDR3 size: 16 residues. V gave up 5 bases and J gave up 6 bases, with 21 bases separating them. The CDR3 is CASSNGEPGPRDTQYF. DNA of the CDR3: TGTGCCAGCAGCAACGGGGAACCGGGCCCGCGGGATACGCAGTATTTT.

V gene TRBV14 combines with J gene TRBJ1-1, with D uncertain. Germline CDR1 SGHDN, CDR2 FVKESK. Deletions cut 0 bases from V and 4 bases from J, with 12 bases between. The CDR3 extends over 15 amino acids. CDR3 loop: CASSQDGEKLTEAFF. CDR3 bases: TGTGCCAGCAGCCAAGATGGTGAGAAACTCACTGAAGCTTTCTTT.

This chain joins TRBV7-2 and TRBJ2-7, with D unresolved. The DNA end is more similar to TRBJ2-5, so the J call may be wrong. The CDR3 length is 13 residues. Germline loops: CDR1 SGHTA, CDR2 FQGNSA. CDR3 amino acids: CASSLERAWTQYF. The CDR3 DNA reads as TGTGCCAGCAGCTTAGAACGGGCGTGGACCCAGTACTTC.

V gene TRBV9 combines with J gene TRBJ2-1; 9 nucleotides match TRBD2. The germline CDR1 and CDR2 sequences are SGDLS and YYNGEE. The length of the CDR3 is 16 residues. The V and J ends lost 4 bases and 9 bases, in that order; junction bases with no gene match: 14. Written as DNA, the CDR3 is TGTGCCAGCAGCCCCAGCGGGGGGCCCGATCGGGGTGAGCAGTTCTTC. Translated, it gives CASSPSGGPDRGEQFF.